This section outlines one T cell receptor beta chain sequence together with its context. Trimming removed 0 bases from V and 5 bases from J; junction bases left unmatched: 4. This CDR3 comprises 15 residues. The V gene's germline CDR1 is KGHSH and CDR2 LQKENI. The sample comes from a study of blood T cell repertoires in COVID-19. Assay: immunoSEQ multiplex PCR; the TCRdb copy retains only in-frame clones and omits some. The sample carries roughly 150,000 clones, approximately 81% recorded once. This TCR derives from a woman in her forties or fifties with COVID-19, enrolled during active disease. The sequenced material came from peripheral blood. V gene TRBV18 combines with J gene TRBJ2-5; 9 bases are a match to TRBD2. DNA of the CDR3: TGTGCCAGCTCACCACCGACTAGCGGTTGGGAGACCCAGTACTTC. This sequence encodes CASSPPTSGWETQYF.